This T cell receptor (beta chain) was found in a study of graft-versus-host responses after intestinal transplantation. Across the whole study: Isolated intestinal, liver-intestinal, or multivisceral transplants were what recipients had. Anti-thymocyte globulin induction, then tacrolimus and steroids for about three years, went to all recipients.

Profiled with immunoSEQ multiplex PCR; TCRdb holds only in-frame clones, not every one. The sample gives 95,000 to 110,000 clones, approximately 93% of which show up once; more than 0.9% is in the top ten. As concerns this clone: The antigen is unknown.

V gave up 0 bases and J gave up 10 bases, with 5 bases separating them. The CDR3 extends over 11 amino acids. Germline-derived CDR1 and CDR2 are SGHNT and YYREEE (reference sequence). Study observations and caveats: Recipient marrow contained GvH clones, some of which appeared first in ileum or blood.

This clonotype was sampled from a human donor who received an intestinal transplant. The chain is built from TRBV5-4 and TRBJ2-1; D call uncertain. The source was unstimulated CD8+ T cells sorted from spleen or lymph node cells, collected before intestinal transplant. DNA for the CDR3: TGTGCCAGCAGCTTGGGACGCGAGCAGTTCTTC. Amino acid sequence: CASSLGREQFF.